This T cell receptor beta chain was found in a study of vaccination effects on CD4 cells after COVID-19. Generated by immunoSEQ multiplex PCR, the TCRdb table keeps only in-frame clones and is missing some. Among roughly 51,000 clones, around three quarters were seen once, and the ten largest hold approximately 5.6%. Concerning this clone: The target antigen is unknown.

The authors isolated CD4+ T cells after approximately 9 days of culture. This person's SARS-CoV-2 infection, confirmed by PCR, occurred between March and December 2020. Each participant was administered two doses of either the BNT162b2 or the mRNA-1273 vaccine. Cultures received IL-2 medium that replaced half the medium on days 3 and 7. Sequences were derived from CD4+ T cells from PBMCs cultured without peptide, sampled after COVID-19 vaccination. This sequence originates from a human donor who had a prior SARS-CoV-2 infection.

The CDR3 protein is CASSLRTSGRTNTGELFF. CDR3 bases: TGTGCCAGTAGTCTCCGAACTAGCGGGCGAACGAACACCGGGGAGCTGTTTTTT. The chain employs TRBV19 and TRBJ2-2, with 9 bases fitting TRBD2. The ends lost 5 bases at V and 0 bases at J; junction bases unmatched: 10. CDR1 is LNHDA and CDR2 is SQIVND in the germline V gene (reference sequence). This CDR3 has 18 amino acids.